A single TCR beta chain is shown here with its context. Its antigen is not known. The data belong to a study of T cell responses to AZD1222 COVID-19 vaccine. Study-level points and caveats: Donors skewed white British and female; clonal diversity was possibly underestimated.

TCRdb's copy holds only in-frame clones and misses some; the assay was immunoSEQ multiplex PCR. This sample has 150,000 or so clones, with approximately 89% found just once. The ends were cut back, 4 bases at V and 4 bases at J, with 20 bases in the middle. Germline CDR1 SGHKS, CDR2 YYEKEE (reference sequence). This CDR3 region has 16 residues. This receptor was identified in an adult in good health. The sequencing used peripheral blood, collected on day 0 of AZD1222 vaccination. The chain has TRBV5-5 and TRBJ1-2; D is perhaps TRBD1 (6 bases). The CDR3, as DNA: TGTGCCAGCAGCCCCCCGAGGGGGTACGGACTCTATGGCTACACCTTC. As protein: CASSPPRGYGLYGYTF.